Reported below is one T cell receptor beta chain. What it binds is unknown. CDR3 length: 15 amino acids. Losses at the gene ends were 2 bases for V and 8 bases for J; bases not matched to a gene: 8. Germline CDR1 is SNHLY and CDR2 is FYNNEI. The primer mix had 60 Vbeta and 13 Jbeta primers. TCRdb keeps only in-frame clones here, not all; method: immunoSEQ multiplex PCR. The table has 120,000 or so clones, roughly two thirds seen once. This sample is part of a study of cytomegalovirus exposure and HLA in healthy donors. Study findings and constraints: In a later analysis, a missense DCLRE1C variant was linked to TCR beta V- and J-gene trimming. In a later analysis, about 17,000 TCR beta sequences were associated with HLA alleles at 0.05 false discovery rate. In vitro, three CMV-associated chains proved specific for CMV antigens.

The sequence was obtained from a man younger than 45 in good health and CMV-seropositive. The sequenced sample was PBMCs. V usage is TRBV2 and J usage is TRBJ2-1, with 8 bases that match TRBD2. CDR3 residues: CASSEPASGSYEQFF. The CDR3 region has the DNA TGTGCCAGCAGTGAACCCGCTAGCGGGTCGTATGAGCAGTTCTTC.